This TCR beta chain is from a study of early T cells in non-severe SARS-CoV-2 infection. Turning to the study itself: Sequencing input comprised bulk RNA from unsorted whole blood; chain pairing was not available. Whole-study findings and limits: Matching results from VDJdb favored anti-spike CD8 responses, leaving private and CD4 specificities undetected.

Germline CDR1 and CDR2: DFQATT and SNEGSKA (reference sequence). The CDR3 has 14 amino acids. V lost 5 bases to trimming and J lost 5 bases; unmatched junction nucleotides: 10. In the library, individual cDNA molecules carried attached unique molecular identifiers. TCRdb independently ran MiXCR on the 5' RACE reads; one entry per CDR3 protein. The repertoire holds about 61,000 distinct CDR3 sequences, with approximately 11% as singletons. This clonotype was seen ten or more times. Its matching antigen is unknown. This clonotype was sampled from an adult who was a healthcare worker with PCR-confirmed SARS-CoV-2 infection or an uninfected control (not recorded which). The sample was whole blood. This chain uses TRBV20-1 with TRBJ2-7, with 9 bases fitting TRBD2. The CDR3 DNA reads TGCAGTGCTCCCATCCTAGCGGGGACCCACGAGCAGTACTTC. Encoded protein: CSAPILAGTHEQYF.